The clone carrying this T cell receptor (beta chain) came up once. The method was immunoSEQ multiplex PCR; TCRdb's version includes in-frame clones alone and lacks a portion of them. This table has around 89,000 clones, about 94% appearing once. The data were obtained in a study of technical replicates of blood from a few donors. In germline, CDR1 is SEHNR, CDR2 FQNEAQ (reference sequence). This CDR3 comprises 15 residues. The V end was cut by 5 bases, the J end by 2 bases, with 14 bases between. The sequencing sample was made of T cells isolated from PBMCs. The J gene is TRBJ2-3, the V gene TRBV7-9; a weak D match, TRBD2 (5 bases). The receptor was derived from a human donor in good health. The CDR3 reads CASSPTGITTDTQYF. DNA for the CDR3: TGTGCCAGCAGCCCAACCGGGATAACCACAGATACGCAGTATTTT.